This is a list of T cell receptor beta chains from one sample in a study of naive and memory T cell subsets. TCRdb reprocessed the UMI-ligation and nested PCR reads via MiXCR and lists one record per CDR3 protein. The sample holds about 90,000 distinct CDR3 sequences; 7% to 8% are singletons and the top ten take over 1.5%. The sample was central memory CD4+ T cells from blood. All receptors come from a human donor in good health. CDR3s include the opening cysteine and the closing phenylalanine or tryptophan. A D gene is named only where the DNA matches it firmly. Clone size is given for some rows only: seen once, a few or many times, or a class if the clone is expanded.

>17|many|TRBJ2-1|-|TRBV7-9
TGTGCCAGCAGCTTAGCTCCCTCCAGCGCCACTTACAATGAGCAGTTCTTC
CASSLAPSSATYNEQFF
>18|many|TRBJ2-3|-|TRBV14
TGTGCCAGCAGCCAAGATGGGGGGGCGCATCGATTCACAGATACGCAGTATTTT
CASSQDGGAHRFTDTQYF
>14|few|TRBJ2-3|-|TRBV7-8
TGTGCCAGCAAGGGGAAGCGGAACACAGATACGCAGTATTTT
CASKGKRNTDTQYF
>17|many|TRBJ2-2|-|TRBV10-3
TGTGCCATCAGTGGCGCCAGGATGGGGCCGAACACCGGGGAGCTGTTTTTT
CAISGARMGPNTGELFF
>16|-|TRBJ2-1|-|TRBV12-3/TRBV12-4
TGTGCCAGCAGTACCGACAGGATCGGGAGATACAATGAGCAGTTCTTC
CASSTDRIGRYNEQFF
>13|-|TRBJ2-6|-|TRBV27
TGTGCCAGCAGGGTCTCTGGGGCCAACGTCCTGACTTTC
CASRVSGANVLTF
>13|many|TRBJ1-5|-|TRBV20-1
TGCAGTGCTAGCCCAGGGTCTAGCCAGCCCCAGCATTTT
CSASPGSSQPQHF
>17|few|TRBJ1-5|-|TRBV6-6
TGTGCCAGCAGTTCCCCTCGAGGGACCCTCGGTGTGCAGCCCCAGCATTTT
CASSSPRGTLGVQPQHF
>13|many|TRBJ2-7|-|TRBV29-1
TGCAGCGTTGATAACCGCCAGGGAACAGAGCAGTACTTC
CSVDNRQGTEQYF
>17|many|TRBJ1-2|TRBD1|TRBV18
TGTGCCAGCTCACCACTACAGGGACAGACAACCACCTATGGCTACACCTTC
CASSPLQGQTTTYGYTF
>16|many|TRBJ2-6|-|TRBV7-2
TGTGCCAGCACCCCCCGGTTGATTTCTGGGGCCAACGTCCTGACTTTC
CASTPRLISGANVLTF
>13|few|TRBJ2-3|-|TRBV6-2/TRBV6-3
TGTGCCAGCAGTGGACAGTACACAGATACGCAGTATTTT
CASSGQYTDTQYF
>15|many|TRBJ1-5|-|TRBV6-1
TGTGCCAGCAGTGACAGGGCAGCTAGCAATCAGCCCCAGCATTTT
CASSDRAASNQPQHF
>14|many|TRBJ2-7|-|TRBV4-3
TGCGCCAGCAGCCAAGGGGAGACGGGATACGAGCAGTACTTC
CASSQGETGYEQYF
>14|many|TRBJ1-3|TRBD1|TRBV28
TGTGCCAGCAGTCCGGACAGGCCGGGAAACACCATATATTTT
CASSPDRPGNTIYF
>16|few|TRBJ1-1|-|TRBV4-3
TGCGCCAGCAGCCAAGATCTCCGAGGGGGGGGCCCTGGAGCTTTCTTT
CASSQDLRGGGPGAFF
>15|-|TRBJ1-1|-|TRBV19
TGTGCCAGTAGTATGGGGCAGGGTTTCTCCACTGAAGCTTTCTTT
CASSMGQGFSTEAFF
>13|many|TRBJ1-1|-|TRBV21-1
TGTGCCAGCAAGGAGTGCTGTGACACTGAAGCTTTCTTT
CASKECCDTEAFF
>14|many|TRBJ1-2|-|TRBV3-1
TGTGCCAGCAGCCAAGGGCAGGGAGGTCATGGCTACACCTTC
CASSQGQGGHGYTF
>18|few|TRBJ2-3|-|TRBV20-1
TGCAGTGCTAGGAAGGGGACGGGGGCCAACCCTAGCACAGATACGCAGTATTTT
CSARKGTGANPSTDTQYF
>13|-|TRBJ2-7|-|TRBV9
TGTGCCAGCAAAGGTGACACTTCCTACAAGCAGTACTTC
CASKGDTSYKQYF
>16|many|TRBJ1-2|-|TRBV12-3/TRBV12-4
TGTGCCACTCTCCCCCTTGGCAGGCGGGTTAACTATGGCTACACCTTC
CATLPLGRRVNYGYTF
>12|few|TRBJ1-2|-|TRBV6-1
TGTGCCAGCACCCCCCTGAAGGAAGGCTACACCTTC
CASTPLKEGYTF
>16|few|TRBJ2-3|-|TRBV4-3
TGCGCCAGCAGCCAAGGCAGCCCTCAGGCCACAGATACGCAGTATTTT
CASSQGSPQATDTQYF
>15|many|TRBJ1-1|-|TRBV28
TGTGCCAGCAGTTTCCCTATGAGGGTGAACACTGAAGCTTTCTTT
CASSFPMRVNTEAFF
>15|many|TRBJ2-5|-|TRBV28
TGTGCCAGCACCCGTCGGATTAGGGTCCAAGAGACCCAGTACTTC
CASTRRIRVQETQYF
>14|few|TRBJ2-1|TRBD1|TRBV6-2/TRBV6-3
TGTGCCAGCAACCGGGACAGGGTTTACAATGAGCAGTTCTTC
CASNRDRVYNEQFF
>17|few|TRBJ1-6|-|TRBV20-1
TGCAGTGCTAGAGATGGGGGCAGGGGATTCTCGAATTCACCCCTCCACTTT
CSARDGGRGFSNSPLHF
>17|-|TRBJ2-7|-|TRBV12-3/TRBV12-4
TGTGCCAGCAGCCGACAAGCGACTGGACAGAAAGTCTACGAGCAGTACTTC
CASSRQATGQKVYEQYF
>12|many|TRBJ2-5|-|TRBV12-3/TRBV12-4
TGTGCCAGCAGCCCGGATAAAGAGACCCAGTACTTC
CASSPDKETQYF
>15|many|TRBJ1-3|-|TRBV7-2
TGTGCCAGCAGCTTACATGGGGGAGGTGGAAACACCATATATTTT
CASSLHGGGGNTIYF
>14|-|TRBJ2-7|-|TRBV4-2
TGTGCCAGCAGCCAAGAAAGGATTTCCTACGAGCAGTACTTC
CASSQERISYEQYF
>15|many|TRBJ1-5|TRBD1|TRBV12-3/TRBV12-4
TGTGCCAGCAGTCTTAGACAGGGGGGGAATCAGCCCCAGCATTTT
CASSLRQGGNQPQHF
>17|few|TRBJ1-2|TRBD1|TRBV6-5
TGTGCCAGCAGTACCTCCGGGACAGGGGCAGGCAACTATGGCTACACCTTC
CASSTSGTGAGNYGYTF
>14|many|TRBJ1-5|-|TRBV10-3
TGTGCCATCAGTGAGAGGGCAGGGGATCAGCCCCAGCATTTT
CAISERAGDQPQHF
>11|few|TRBJ1-1|-|TRBV20-1
TGCAGGGGAATGGGGAACCCAGGGGCTTTCTTT
CRGMGNPGAFF
>16|many|TRBJ2-3|TRBD2|TRBV4-2
TGTGCCAGCAGCCAAGATCGTAGAGCGGGGGTAGATACGCAGTATTTT
CASSQDRRAGVDTQYF
>14|few|TRBJ2-7|TRBD2|TRBV20-1
TGCAGTGCTGGACTAGCGGGAAAGGCCTACGAGCAGTACTTC
CSAGLAGKAYEQYF
>13|many|TRBJ1-1|-|TRBV2
TGTGCCAGCAGCCCAGCGTGGACAGCTGAAGCTTTCTTT
CASSPAWTAEAFF
>11|many|TRBJ2-3|TRBD1|TRBV29-1
TGCAGCGCCGGACAGGGAGATACGCAGTATTTT
CSAGQGDTQYF
>15|-|TRBJ1-1|-|TRBV5-5
TGTGCCAGCAGCTTAACAGGGTCGTGGAACACTGAAGCTTTCTTT
CASSLTGSWNTEAFF
>14|few|TRBJ2-7|-|TRBV28
TGTGCCAGCAGTTTGGCCTCCGCGGCGTACGAGCAGTACTTC
CASSLASAAYEQYF
>13|many|TRBJ1-5|-|TRBV20-1
TGCAGTGTCAGTGCAGGGAGCAATCAGCCCCAGCATTTT
CSVSAGSNQPQHF
>14|many|TRBJ2-1|-|TRBV29-1
TGCAGCTACTCGGACGGAGACAAGTACAATGAGCAGTTCTTC
CSYSDGDKYNEQFF
>15|-|TRBJ1-1|-|TRBV7-9
TGTGCCAGCAGCCCCGGGGGGGGGGCGCGGACTGAAGCTTTCTTT
CASSPGGGARTEAFF
>13|many|TRBJ1-1|-|TRBV5-1
TGCGCCAGCAGCTTAGGGGTTCGCACTGAAGCTTTCTTT
CASSLGVRTEAFF
>16|many|TRBJ1-1|-|TRBV7-8
TGTGCCAGCATCGACCCGGGGGGGGCGCAAAACACTGAAGCTTTCTTT
CASIDPGGAQNTEAFF
>13|few|TRBJ2-3|-|TRBV19
TGTGCCAGTAGTATAGAAATAGGAGATACGCAGTATTTT
CASSIEIGDTQYF
>14|-|TRBJ1-1|-|TRBV12-1
TGTGCCAGCAGCTTGCCGACAGGAAACACTGAAGCTTTCTTT
CASSLPTGNTEAFF
>14|many|TRBJ1-5|-|TRBV12-3/TRBV12-4
TGTGCCAGCAGCCGGAGGGATGGCAATCAGCCCCAGCATTTT
CASSRRDGNQPQHF
>16|many|TRBJ1-5|-|TRBV6-5
TGTGCCAGCAGTCCGGGGAGAGGGCGAGGCAATCAGCCCCAGCATTTT
CASSPGRGRGNQPQHF
>14|many|TRBJ1-1|TRBD1|TRBV20-1
TGCAGTGCTCCGGGACAGGGGGCGCGGACTGAAGCTTTCTTT
CSAPGQGARTEAFF
>14|-|TRBJ2-1|TRBD1|TRBV7-2
TGTGCCAGCAGCTTAAGGACAGGGTGGAATGAGCAGTTCTTC
CASSLRTGWNEQFF
>17|few|TRBJ2-3|TRBD2|TRBV6-5
TGTGCCAGCAGACCCTCTCCTAGCGGGGGGGTTAGAGATACGCAGTATTTT
CASRPSPSGGVRDTQYF
>14|many|TRBJ1-2|TRBD1|TRBV28
TGTGCCAGCAGTTTGGGCAGGGGGCCTTATGGCTACACCTTC
CASSLGRGPYGYTF
>13|few|TRBJ2-1|-|TRBV29-1
TGCAGCCACCCTGGGGGAGGGGGGAATGAGCAGTTCTTC
CSHPGGGGNEQFF
>15|many|TRBJ1-5|-|TRBV20-1
TGCAGTGCTAGAGATCGGGTGAACAGCAATCAGCCCCAGCATTTT
CSARDRVNSNQPQHF